This TCR beta chain was observed in a study of cytomegalovirus exposure and HLA in healthy donors. On the study more broadly: Early on, a data release was issued that held roughly 86 million unique TCRs from HLA-typed donors.

Use of 60 Vbeta and 13 Jbeta primers characterized the PCR. The method was immunoSEQ multiplex PCR; TCRdb's version includes in-frame clones alone and lacks a portion of them. The sample holds 120,000 or so clones, roughly 78% seen once. Overall study results and limits: A later analysis linked a missense DCLRE1C variant to TCR beta V- and J-gene trimming.

Worth noting for this clone: Its specificity is not known.

CDR3 size: 16 residues. CDR1 MGHRA and CDR2 YSYEKL come from the germline V gene. The V end lost 0 bases, the J end lost 2 bases, and 11 bases lay between the germline ends. Sequencing was carried out using PBMCs. V usage is TRBV4-1 and J usage is TRBJ2-1; the D gene is possibly TRBD1 (5 bases). The sequence was obtained from a man aged 25 to 45 in good health and CMV-seronegative. The CDR3 protein is CASSQEGRVTYNEQFF. DNA of the CDR3: TGCGCCAGCAGCCAAGAGGGCAGGGTAACCTACAATGAGCAGTTCTTC.